These T cell receptor beta chains were read from a single sample in a study of blood T cell repertoires in COVID-19. TCRdb's copy holds only in-frame clones and misses some; the assay was immunoSEQ multiplex PCR. The repertoire holds over 150,000 clones, with approximately 91% as singletons. The sequenced material came from peripheral blood. The receptors originated from a man aged 18-30 years with acute or convalescent COVID-19. The CDR3 runs from the conserved cysteine through the conserved F or W.

j_call v_call cdr3_aa
TRBJ2-2 TRBV7-2 CASSLEPVANTGELFF
TRBJ2-7 TRBV3-1/TRBV3-2 CASSSDRAPPYEQYF
TRBJ2-3 TRBV5-1 CASSPLAGEIDTQYF
TRBJ2-3 TRBV6-6 CASSRGGVTDTQYF
TRBJ2-1 TRBV5-1 CASSPGLAGGSSYNEQFF
TRBJ2-2 TRBV3-1/TRBV3-2 CASSQGAGWSGTGELFF
TRBJ1-1 TRBV5-1 CASSTDRDTEAFF
TRBJ1-1 TRBV11-3 CASSLSGTPNTEAFF
TRBJ1-6 TRBV3-1/TRBV3-2 CASSPARTGVSPLHF
TRBJ1-4 TRBV24-1 CATSERGERKLFF
TRBJ2-1 TRBV12-3/TRBV12-4 CASSTQVWQFF
TRBJ2-3 TRBV27 CASSSPGLAADTQYF
TRBJ2-7 TRBV27 CASSLHPAGYEQYF